This is a list of T cell receptor beta chains from one sample in a study of CDR3 diversity in severe acne. TCRdb reprocessed the PCR reads with MiXCR, giving one entry per CDR3 protein. Of around 94,000 distinct CDR3 sequences in the sample, roughly 51% were seen once. Sequencing was done on a sample of blood. Every receptor here comes from a male donor with acne. Each CDR3 is given with its conserved first and last residue. Fields, in order: V gene, J gene, CDR3 protein.

>TRBV5-5|TRBJ2-7
CASSLILSYEQYF
>TRBV29-1|TRBJ2-7
CSVEGSSYEQYF
>TRBV20-1|TRBJ2-2
CSAREVTGELFF
>TRBV14|TRBJ2-3
CASSQVVGGPVDTQYF
>TRBV7-6|TRBJ1-1
CASSLAEIRRTGCVF
>TRBV13|TRBJ1-2
CASSFDRGGYTF
>TRBV28|TRBJ2-7
CASSFASSNEQYF
>TRBV2|TRBJ2-1
CASSGRDNEQFF
>TRBV29-1|TRBJ1-1
CSVLTGRNTEAFF
>TRBV20-1|TRBJ2-1
CSARDGGQGAWSYNEQFF
>TRBV7-9|TRBJ2-7
CASSFSRNPGEQYF
>TRBV24-1|.
CATSGSGTQYF
>TRBV15|TRBJ2-2
CATSRERGSGSLTGELFF
>TRBV19|TRBJ2-1
CASRTRNSGAYNEQFF
>TRBV7-3|TRBJ1-2
CASSSYSLSGGNGYTF
>TRBV5-1|TRBJ1-1
CALTEPGDSEAFF
>TRBV28|TRBJ1-2
CASQGSDYGYTF
>TRBV7-9|TRBJ2-7
CASSFQGYEQYF
>TRBV12-3/TRBV12-4|TRBJ2-1
CASSFKAGGHEQFF
>TRBV28|TRBJ1-6
CASSLSRRGNSPLHF
>TRBV12-3/TRBV12-4|TRBJ2-4
CASSEQGLDIQYF
>TRBV24-1|TRBJ2-6
CATSDSLIGASGANVLTF
>TRBV7-3|TRBJ2-2
CASSLMGRVDTGELFF
>TRBV10-2|TRBJ2-2
CASKTANTGKLFF
>TRBV4-1|TRBJ1-1
CASSQDSRGNTEAFF
>TRBV11-3|TRBJ2-7
CASSLEMGRGTYEQYF
>TRBV9|TRBJ2-2
CASSVDTYTGELFF
>TRBV12-3/TRBV12-4|TRBJ2-3
CASSSLGLGADTQYF
>TRBV2|TRBJ2-1
CASGKGTSGVNEQFF
>TRBV7-2|TRBJ2-3
CASSFPGGADTQYF
>TRBV2|TRBJ2-1
CASSEGAGADNEQFF
>TRBV5-6|TRBJ2-7
CASSYGQSREQYF
>TRBV20-1|TRBJ2-7
CSAPSGRGVYEQYF
>TRBV25-1|TRBJ2-1
CASSAPGTGGLHEQFF
>TRBV18|TRBJ2-5
CASSPIRIGGAKETLYF
>TRBV19|TRBJ2-5
CASSIRTGGRGETQYF
>TRBV19|TRBJ2-1
CASNSGSVEQFF
>TRBV5-4|TRBJ2-3
CASSLNQEGDTQYF
>TRBV9|TRBJ2-2
CASSPRGTGGPGELFF
>TRBV10-1|TRBJ2-7
CASSESNGRAEEQYF
>TRBV7-9|TRBJ2-6
CASSARFELSGANVLTF
>TRBV24-1|TRBJ1-1
CATRGTGNTEAFF
>TRBV2|TRBJ2-7
CASRAWQGASGIYEQYF
>TRBV12-3/TRBV12-4|TRBJ1-2
CASSLAPPGGEYSLGYGYTF
>TRBV7-3|TRBJ2-1
CAISFTGTQQFF